This is a list of T cell receptor beta chains from one sample in a study of T cells after yellow fever vaccination. One entry per CDR3 protein results from TCRdb running MiXCR on the 5' RACE reads. The repertoire has approximately 170,000 distinct CDR3 sequences, 9.5% to 12% of them found once; the top ten carry 35% to 40%. The sequences come from CD8+ T cells sorted from PBMCs, collected 15 days after the yellow fever booster vaccination. The receptor set was obtained from a man aged 18 to 30 who received the YFV17D yellow fever vaccine. Each CDR3 is given with its conserved first and last residue. A D gene is named only where the DNA matches it firmly. Size is omitted from some rows. Given values are once, few, many or a class for expanded clones.

J gene | V gene | clone size | D gene | CDR3 protein | CDR3 DNA
TRBJ2-7 | TRBV12-3/TRBV12-4 | few | TRBD1 | CASSGTGGRSTYEQYF | TGTGCCAGCAGCGGGACAGGGGGCCGTTCCACCTACGAGCAGTACTTC
TRBJ2-7 | TRBV10-2 | . | TRBD2 | CASGTGLAGYYEQYF | TGCGCCAGCGGAACGGGACTAGCGGGCTATTACGAGCAGTACTTC
TRBJ2-7 | TRBV12-3/TRBV12-4 | . | . | CASSPTGAAYEQYF | TGTGCCAGCAGTCCTACCGGGGCTGCCTACGAGCAGTACTTC
TRBJ1-4 | TRBV7-2 | few | . | CASSAGTATNEKLFF | TGTGCCAGCAGCGCCGGGACGGCAACTAATGAAAAACTGTTTTTT
TRBJ1-1 | TRBV16 | few | . | CASSPNRVYTEAFF | TGTGCCAGCAGCCCTAACAGGGTGTACACTGAAGCTTTCTTT
TRBJ2-2 | TRBV29-1 | few | . | CSVEQASNTGELFF | TGCAGCGTTGAGCAGGCATCGAACACCGGGGAGCTGTTTTTT
TRBJ2-2 | TRBV6-2/TRBV6-3 | . | TRBD1 | CATLDREVFNGELFF | TGTGCCACTCTGGACAGGGAAGTTTTTAACGGGGAGCTGTTTTTT
TRBJ2-3 | TRBV7-3 | . | TRBD1 | CASSPTSRTGVADTQYF | TGTGCCAGCAGCCCCACCTCGAGGACAGGGGTGGCAGATACGCAGTATTTT
TRBJ1-1 | TRBV9 | few | . | CASSVDGTNTEAFF | TGTGCCAGCAGCGTAGATGGTACGAACACTGAAGCTTTCTTT
TRBJ2-5 | TRBV7-2 | many | TRBD2 | CASSPGLVPYQETQYF | TGTGCCAGCAGCCCCGGACTAGTACCGTACCAAGAGACCCAGTACTTC
TRBJ2-5 | TRBV2 | few | . | CASSGVETQYF | TGTGCCAGCAGTGGAGTAGAGACCCAGTACTTC
TRBJ2-1 | TRBV7-3 | few | . | CASSPYSGFNEQFF | TGTGCCAGCAGCCCATATTCAGGGTTCAATGAGCAGTTCTTC
TRBJ1-1 | TRBV7-9 | few | . | CASSPDKGMSTEAFF | TGTGCCAGCAGCCCCGACAAGGGGATGAGCACTGAAGCTTTCTTT
TRBJ2-2 | TRBV4-1 | . | . | CASSQDQEGDTGELFF | TGCGCCAGCAGCCAAGACCAGGAAGGGGACACCGGGGAGCTGTTTTTT
TRBJ2-3 | TRBV4-1 | . | TRBD2 | CASSPRLAGGLSTDTQYF | TGCGCCAGCAGCCCCAGACTAGCGGGGGGCCTTAGCACAGATACGCAGTATTTT
TRBJ2-3 | TRBV20-1 | few | . | CSARGYNTDTQYF | TGCAGTGCTAGAGGCTACAACACAGATACGCAGTATTTT
TRBJ2-2 | TRBV6-5 | . | TRBD1 | CASGTDYTGELFF | TGTGCCAGCGGGACAGATTACACCGGGGAGCTGTTTTTT
TRBJ1-5 | TRBV10-3 | few | . | CAISGAGDSNQPQHF | TGTGCCATATCTGGGGCAGGTGATAGCAATCAGCCCCAGCATTTT
TRBJ2-6 | TRBV7-8 | . | . | CASSAQAEAGANVLTF | TGTGCCAGCAGCGCACAGGCAGAGGCTGGGGCCAACGTCCTGACTTTC
TRBJ2-1 | TRBV27 | many | . | CASSMGGHNEQFF | TGTGCCAGCAGCATGGGCGGTCACAATGAGCAGTTCTTC
TRBJ2-2 | TRBV27 | . | . | CASSKRGSGELFF | TGTGCCAGCAGTAAAAGGGGTTCCGGGGAGCTGTTTTTT
TRBJ2-7 | TRBV6-5 | . | TRBD1 | CASSRDRGYEQYF | TGTGCCAGCAGCCGAGACAGGGGCTACGAGCAGTACTTC
TRBJ2-5 | TRBV6-5 | many | . | CASSWGAGTQYF | TGTGCCAGCAGTTGGGGGGCTGGGACCCAGTACTTC
TRBJ2-1 | TRBV6-4 | many | TRBD2 | CASSEDVAGSSEQFF | TGTGCCAGCAGTGAAGATGTAGCGGGGTCGAGTGAGCAGTTCTTC
TRBJ2-5 | TRBV10-2 | few | TRBD2 | CASAGLAEETQYF | TGCGCCAGCGCCGGACTAGCGGAAGAGACCCAGTACTTC
TRBJ2-4 | TRBV6-2/TRBV6-3 | . | . | CASSLTEAKNIQYF | TGTGCCAGCAGCCTGACTGAAGCCAAAAACATTCAGTACTTC
TRBJ2-7 | TRBV6-2/TRBV6-3 | few | TRBD2 | CASSPREGGDEQYF | TGTGCCAGCAGTCCACGGGAGGGAGGCGACGAGCAGTACTTC
TRBJ2-5 | TRBV10-3 | . | . | CAISDGGQETQYF | TGTGCCATCAGTGACGGCGGACAAGAGACCCAGTACTTC
TRBJ2-1 | TRBV14 | few | . | CASSHVQGGTLYNEQFF | TGTGCCAGCAGCCACGTCCAGGGGGGCACACTGTACAATGAGCAGTTCTTC
TRBJ2-1 | TRBV4-1 | few | . | CASSQVIILGDEQFF | TGCGCCAGCAGCCAAGTGATTATCCTTGGTGATGAGCAGTTCTTC
TRBJ2-7 | TRBV7-9 | . | . | CASSPGVGTYEQYF | TGTGCCAGCAGTCCGGGGGTCGGGACCTACGAGCAGTACTTC
TRBJ2-1 | TRBV4-1 | few | TRBD2 | CASSQVGLAGVGEQFF | TGCGCCAGCAGCCAAGTGGGACTAGCGGGGGTCGGGGAGCAGTTCTTC
TRBJ1-2 | TRBV12-3/TRBV12-4 | . | . | CATGDWDPYGHTF | TGTGCCACCGGGGACTGGGACCCTTATGGCCACACCTTC
TRBJ2-1 | TRBV6-2/TRBV6-3 | few | . | CASSYGQHGEQFF | TGTGCCAGCAGTTACGGGCAGCATGGAGAGCAGTTCTTC
TRBJ2-1 | TRBV30 | few | . | CAWSGVWGHNEQFF | TGTGCCTGGAGCGGTGTCTGGGGTCACAATGAGCAGTTCTTC
TRBJ2-1 | TRBV5-1 | . | . | CASGIAGGVGNEQFF | TGCGCCAGCGGTATAGCAGGGGGGGTTGGCAATGAGCAGTTCTTC
TRBJ2-2 | TRBV7-2 | . | . | CASSFIGNTGELFF | TGTGCCAGCAGCTTCATCGGAAACACCGGGGAGCTGTTTTTT
TRBJ2-3 | TRBV3-1 | few | TRBD2 | CASSQERSGGPYTDTQYF | TGTGCCAGCAGCCAAGAACGTAGCGGGGGGCCCTACACAGATACGCAGTATTTT
TRBJ1-6 | TRBV20-1 | many | . | CSARGHRENSPLHF | TGCAGTGCTAGAGGCCACAGGGAGAATTCACCCCTCCACTTT
TRBJ1-1 | TRBV7-9 | . | TRBD1 | CASNTPRPGGLAEAFF | TGTGCCAGCAACACACCTCGTCCAGGGGGCTTGGCTGAAGCTTTCTTT
TRBJ2-7 | TRBV4-1 | . | TRBD1 | CASGQGGVGEQYF | TGCGCCAGCGGACAGGGTGGGGTTGGCGAGCAGTACTTC
TRBJ2-1 | TRBV30 | few | . | CAWSTDGFSYNEQFF | TGTGCCTGGAGTACGGACGGCTTCTCCTACAATGAGCAGTTCTTC
TRBJ2-7 | TRBV7-3 | . | . | CASSLTGDEQYF | TGTGCCAGCAGCTTAACGGGGGACGAGCAGTACTTC
TRBJ2-3 | TRBV5-1 | few | TRBD1 | CASRPDRGDTQYF | TGCGCCAGCAGGCCGGACAGGGGGGATACGCAGTATTTT
TRBJ1-4 | TRBV28 | few | . | CASSLGSEKLFF | TGTGCCAGCAGCTTGGGATCTGAAAAACTGTTTTTT
TRBJ1-1 | TRBV4-3 | few | . | CASSQSDRFGTEAFF | TGCGCCAGCAGCCAATCAGACAGGTTTGGCACTGAAGCTTTCTTT
TRBJ1-2 | TRBV12-3/TRBV12-4 | . | . | CASSWGPTGGYTF | TGTGCCAGCAGTTGGGGGCCTACGGGGGGCTACACCTTC
TRBJ1-1 | TRBV10-3 | few | . | CAISEPTLGEATNTEAFF | TGTGCCATCAGTGAGCCTACCCTGGGGGAGGCCACGAACACTGAAGCTTTCTTT
TRBJ2-2 | TRBV29-1 | many | . | CSAPGPNTGELFF | TGCAGCGCGCCGGGACCGAACACCGGGGAGCTGTTTTTT
TRBJ2-2 | TRBV4-1 | many | . | CASSQTGELFF | TGCGCCAGCAGCCAAACCGGGGAGCTGTTTTTT
TRBJ2-5 | TRBV7-9 | . | . | CASSRSETQYF | TGTGCCAGCAGCCGAAGTGAGACCCAGTACTTC
TRBJ2-1 | TRBV7-9 | many | . | CASSTRQGANEQFF | TGTGCCAGCAGCACCCGGCAGGGAGCCAATGAGCAGTTCTTC
TRBJ1-1 | TRBV7-6 | many | TRBD1 | CASSQAGGNTEAFF | TGTGCCAGCAGCCAAGCAGGGGGTAATACTGAAGCTTTCTTT